This TCR beta chain was recovered during a study of neoadjuvant anti-PD-1 for oral cavity cancer. Regarding the study as a whole: Higher pretreatment blood Treg/Th17 ratios correlated with higher pretreatment blood and lower post-treatment tumor TCRbeta clonality.

CDR1 is MNHEY and CDR2 is SVGAGI in the germline V gene. With 0 bases removed from V and 3 bases from J, the gap between germline ends came to 8 bases. CDR3 size: 14 residues. Regarding time point: after neoadjuvant nivolumab, at surgical resection. The patients had HPV-negative, locally advanced oral cavity squamous cell carcinoma. Comment on this clone: Its specificity is unknown.

Repertoires were generated with immunoSEQ multiplex PCR, while TCRdb's copy carries only in-frame clones and drops some. Of over 7,500 clones listed, approximately 68% were seen once; the top ten hold 3% to 4.5%. This sample comprised PBMCs, obtained after nivolumab (anti-PD-1) treatment. The chain links TRBV6-5 to TRBJ1-1, with D maybe TRBD1 (5 bases). The sequence was obtained from a person between 40 and 85 years old with oral cavity squamous cell carcinoma. The CDR3 nucleotides are TGTGCCAGCAGTTACTCGGCGGGGGACACTGAAGCTTTCTTT. It codes for CASSYSAGDTEAFF.